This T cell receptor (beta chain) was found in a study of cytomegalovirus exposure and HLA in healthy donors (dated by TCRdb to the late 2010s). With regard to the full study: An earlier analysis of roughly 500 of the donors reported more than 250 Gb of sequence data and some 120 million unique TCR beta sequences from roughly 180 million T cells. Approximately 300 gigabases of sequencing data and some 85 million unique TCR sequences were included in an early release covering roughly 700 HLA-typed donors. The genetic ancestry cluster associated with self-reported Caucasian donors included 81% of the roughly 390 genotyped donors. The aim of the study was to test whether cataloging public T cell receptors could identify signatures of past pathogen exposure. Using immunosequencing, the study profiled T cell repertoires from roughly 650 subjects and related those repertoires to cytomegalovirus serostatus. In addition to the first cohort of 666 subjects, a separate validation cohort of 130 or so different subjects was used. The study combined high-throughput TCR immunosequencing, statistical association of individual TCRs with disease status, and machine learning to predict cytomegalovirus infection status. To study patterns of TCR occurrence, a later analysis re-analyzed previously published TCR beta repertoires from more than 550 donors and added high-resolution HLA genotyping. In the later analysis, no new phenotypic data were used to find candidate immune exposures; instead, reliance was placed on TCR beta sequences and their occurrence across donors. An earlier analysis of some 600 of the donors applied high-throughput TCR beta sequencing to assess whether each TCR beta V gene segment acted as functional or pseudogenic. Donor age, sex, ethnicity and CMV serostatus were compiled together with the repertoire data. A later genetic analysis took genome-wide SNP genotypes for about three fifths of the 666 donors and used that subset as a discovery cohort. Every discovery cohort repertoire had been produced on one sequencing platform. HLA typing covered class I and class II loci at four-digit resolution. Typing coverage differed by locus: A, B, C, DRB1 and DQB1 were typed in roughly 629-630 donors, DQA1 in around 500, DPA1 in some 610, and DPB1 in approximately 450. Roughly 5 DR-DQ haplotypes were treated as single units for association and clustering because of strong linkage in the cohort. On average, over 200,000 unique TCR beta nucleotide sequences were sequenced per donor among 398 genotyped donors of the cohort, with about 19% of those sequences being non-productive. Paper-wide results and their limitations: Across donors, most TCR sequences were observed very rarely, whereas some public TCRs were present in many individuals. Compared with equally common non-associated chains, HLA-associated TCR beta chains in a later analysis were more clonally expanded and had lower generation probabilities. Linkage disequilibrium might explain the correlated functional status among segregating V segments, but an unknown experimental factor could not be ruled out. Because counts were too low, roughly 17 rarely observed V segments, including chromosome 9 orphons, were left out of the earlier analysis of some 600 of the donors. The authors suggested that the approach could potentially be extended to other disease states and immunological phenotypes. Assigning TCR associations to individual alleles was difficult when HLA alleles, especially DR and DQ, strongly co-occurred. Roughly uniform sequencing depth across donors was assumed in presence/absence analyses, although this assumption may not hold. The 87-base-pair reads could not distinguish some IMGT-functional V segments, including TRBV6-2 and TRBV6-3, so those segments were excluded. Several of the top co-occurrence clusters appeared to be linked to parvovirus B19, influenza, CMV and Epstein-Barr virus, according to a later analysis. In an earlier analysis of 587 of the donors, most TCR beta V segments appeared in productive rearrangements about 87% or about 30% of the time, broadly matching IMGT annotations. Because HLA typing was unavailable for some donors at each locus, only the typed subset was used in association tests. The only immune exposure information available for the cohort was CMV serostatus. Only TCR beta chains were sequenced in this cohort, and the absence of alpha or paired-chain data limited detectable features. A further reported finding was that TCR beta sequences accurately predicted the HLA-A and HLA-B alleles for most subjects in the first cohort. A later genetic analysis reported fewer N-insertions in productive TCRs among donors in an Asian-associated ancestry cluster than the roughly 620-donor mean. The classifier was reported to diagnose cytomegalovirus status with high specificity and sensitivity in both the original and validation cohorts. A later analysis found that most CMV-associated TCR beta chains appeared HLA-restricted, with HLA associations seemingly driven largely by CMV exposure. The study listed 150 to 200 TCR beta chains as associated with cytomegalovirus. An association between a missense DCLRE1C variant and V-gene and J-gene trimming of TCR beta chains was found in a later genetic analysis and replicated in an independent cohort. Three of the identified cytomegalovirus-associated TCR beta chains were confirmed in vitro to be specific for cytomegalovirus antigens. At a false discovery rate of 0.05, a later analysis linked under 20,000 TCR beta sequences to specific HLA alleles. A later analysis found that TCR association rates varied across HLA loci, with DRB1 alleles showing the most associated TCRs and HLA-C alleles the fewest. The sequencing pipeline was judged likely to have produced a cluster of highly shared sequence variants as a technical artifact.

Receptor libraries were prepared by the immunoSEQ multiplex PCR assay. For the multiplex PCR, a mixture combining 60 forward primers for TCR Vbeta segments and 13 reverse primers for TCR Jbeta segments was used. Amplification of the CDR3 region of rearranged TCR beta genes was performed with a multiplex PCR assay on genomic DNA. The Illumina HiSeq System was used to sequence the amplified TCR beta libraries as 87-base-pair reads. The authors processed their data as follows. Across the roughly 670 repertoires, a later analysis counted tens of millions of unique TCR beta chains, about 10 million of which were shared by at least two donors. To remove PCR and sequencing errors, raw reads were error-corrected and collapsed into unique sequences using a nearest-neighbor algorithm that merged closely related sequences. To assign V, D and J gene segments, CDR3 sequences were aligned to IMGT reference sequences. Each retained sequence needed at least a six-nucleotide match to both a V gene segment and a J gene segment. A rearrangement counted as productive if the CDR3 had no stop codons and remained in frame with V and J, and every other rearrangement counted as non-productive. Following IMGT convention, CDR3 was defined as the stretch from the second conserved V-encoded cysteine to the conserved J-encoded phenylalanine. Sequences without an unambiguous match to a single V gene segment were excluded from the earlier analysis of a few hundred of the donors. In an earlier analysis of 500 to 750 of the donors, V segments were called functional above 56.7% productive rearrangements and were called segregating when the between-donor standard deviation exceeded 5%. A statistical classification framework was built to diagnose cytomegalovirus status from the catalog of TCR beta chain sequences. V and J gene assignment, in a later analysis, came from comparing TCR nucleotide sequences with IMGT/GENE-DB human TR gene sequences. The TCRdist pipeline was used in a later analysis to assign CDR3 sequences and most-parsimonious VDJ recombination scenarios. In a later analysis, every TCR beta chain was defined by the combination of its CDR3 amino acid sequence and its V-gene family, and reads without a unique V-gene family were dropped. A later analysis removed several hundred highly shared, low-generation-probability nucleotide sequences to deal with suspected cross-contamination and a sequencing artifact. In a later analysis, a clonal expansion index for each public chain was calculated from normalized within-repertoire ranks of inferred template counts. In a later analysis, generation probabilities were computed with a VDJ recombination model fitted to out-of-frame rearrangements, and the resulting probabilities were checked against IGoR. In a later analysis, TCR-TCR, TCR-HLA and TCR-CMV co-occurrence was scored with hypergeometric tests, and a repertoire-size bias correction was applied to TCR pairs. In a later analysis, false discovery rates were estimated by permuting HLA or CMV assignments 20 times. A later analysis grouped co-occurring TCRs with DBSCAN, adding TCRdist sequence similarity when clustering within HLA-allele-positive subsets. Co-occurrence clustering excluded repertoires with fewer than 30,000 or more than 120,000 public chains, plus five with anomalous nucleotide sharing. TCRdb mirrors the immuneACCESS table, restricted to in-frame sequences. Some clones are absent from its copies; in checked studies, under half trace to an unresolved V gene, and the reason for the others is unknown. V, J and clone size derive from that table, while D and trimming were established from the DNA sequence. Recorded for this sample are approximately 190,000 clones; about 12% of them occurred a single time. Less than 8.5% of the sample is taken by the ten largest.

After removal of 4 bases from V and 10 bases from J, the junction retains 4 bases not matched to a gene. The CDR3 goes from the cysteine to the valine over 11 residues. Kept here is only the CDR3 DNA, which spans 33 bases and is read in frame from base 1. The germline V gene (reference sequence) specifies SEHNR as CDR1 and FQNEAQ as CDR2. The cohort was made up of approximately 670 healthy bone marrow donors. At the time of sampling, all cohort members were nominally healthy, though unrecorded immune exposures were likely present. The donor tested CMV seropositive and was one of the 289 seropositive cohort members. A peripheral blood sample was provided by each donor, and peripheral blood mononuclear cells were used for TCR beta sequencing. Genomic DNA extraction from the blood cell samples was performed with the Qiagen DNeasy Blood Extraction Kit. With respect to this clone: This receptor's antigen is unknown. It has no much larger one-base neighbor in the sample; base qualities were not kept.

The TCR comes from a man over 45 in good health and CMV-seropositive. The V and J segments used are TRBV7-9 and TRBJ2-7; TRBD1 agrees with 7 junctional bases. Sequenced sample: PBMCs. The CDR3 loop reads CASSSDRVQYV. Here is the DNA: TGTGCCAGCAGCTCCGACAGGGTTCAGTACGTC.